In its sample, the clone carrying this T cell receptor beta chain was seen once. What it recognizes is unknown. These data originate in a study of cytomegalovirus exposure and HLA in healthy donors. Findings and limits, study-wide: For most TCR sequences rarity was the rule, although some public TCRs occurred in many donors.

A multiplex PCR was run with 60 Vbeta primers and 13 Jbeta primers. The protocol was immunoSEQ multiplex PCR, while the TCRdb copy is restricted to in-frame clones and leaves out a portion. This sample has some 180,000 clones, with roughly 85% found just once. The CDR3 contains 15 residues. V dropped 6 bases and J dropped 1; count of bases not matched to a gene: 4. Germline CDR1 reads MNHEY; CDR2 reads SMNVEV (reference sequence). V and J are TRBV27 and TRBJ2-1; 9 nucleotides agree with TRBD2. Sequencing input: PBMCs. The TCR originated in a man aged 25 to 40 in good health and CMV-seropositive. CDR3 protein: CASRISGSSYNEQFF. The DNA of the CDR3 is TGTGCCAGCAGGATTAGCGGGAGTTCCTACAATGAGCAGTTCTTC.